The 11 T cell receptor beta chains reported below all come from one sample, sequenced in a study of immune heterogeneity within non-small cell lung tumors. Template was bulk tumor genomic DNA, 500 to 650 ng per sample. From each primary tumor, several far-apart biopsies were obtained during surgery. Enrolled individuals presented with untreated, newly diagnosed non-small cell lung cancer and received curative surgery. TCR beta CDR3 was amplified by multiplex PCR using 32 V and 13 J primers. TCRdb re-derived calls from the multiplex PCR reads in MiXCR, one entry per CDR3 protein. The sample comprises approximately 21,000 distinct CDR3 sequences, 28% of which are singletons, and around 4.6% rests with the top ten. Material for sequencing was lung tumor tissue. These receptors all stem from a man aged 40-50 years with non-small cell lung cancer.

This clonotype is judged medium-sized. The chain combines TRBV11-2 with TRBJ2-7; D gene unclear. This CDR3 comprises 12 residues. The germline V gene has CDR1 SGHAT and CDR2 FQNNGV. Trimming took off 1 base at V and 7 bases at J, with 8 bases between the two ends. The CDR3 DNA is TGTGCCAGCAGCTTAGGCTGGGCAGAGCAGTACTTC. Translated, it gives CASSLGWAEQYF.

CDR3 residues: CASRAANSGRALLTYEQYF. The CDR3 bases are TGTGCCAGCAGGGCCGCAAATAGCGGGAGGGCCCTCCTGACCTACGAGCAGTACTTC. The J gene is TRBJ2-7, the V gene TRBV2; 11 nucleotides align to TRBD2. The CDR3 loop spans 19 amino acids. The ends lost 6 bases at V and 2 bases at J; junction bases unmatched: 18. Germline CDR1 reads SNHLY; CDR2 reads FYNNEI.

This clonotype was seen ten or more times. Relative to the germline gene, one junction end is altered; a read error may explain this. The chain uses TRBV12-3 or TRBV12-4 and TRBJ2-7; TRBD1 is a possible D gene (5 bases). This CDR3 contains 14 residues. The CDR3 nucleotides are TGTGCCAGCAGTTTGCAGGGCAAGACCTACAAGCAGTACTTC. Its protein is CASSLQGKTYKQYF.

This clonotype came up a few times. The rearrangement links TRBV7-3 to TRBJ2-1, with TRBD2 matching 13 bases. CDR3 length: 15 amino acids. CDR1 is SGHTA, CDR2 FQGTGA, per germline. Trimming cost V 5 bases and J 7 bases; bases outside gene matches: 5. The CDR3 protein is CASSTTSGGGNEQFF. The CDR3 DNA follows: TGTGCCAGCAGCACTACTAGCGGGGGGGGAAATGAGCAGTTCTTC.

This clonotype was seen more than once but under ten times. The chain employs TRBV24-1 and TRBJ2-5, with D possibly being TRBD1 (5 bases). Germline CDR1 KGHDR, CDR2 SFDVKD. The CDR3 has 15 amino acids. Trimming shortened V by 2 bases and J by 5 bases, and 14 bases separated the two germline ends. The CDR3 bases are TGTGCCACCAGTGATTCCACCGCAGGGCGGGAGACCCAGTACTTC. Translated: CATSDSTAGRETQYF.

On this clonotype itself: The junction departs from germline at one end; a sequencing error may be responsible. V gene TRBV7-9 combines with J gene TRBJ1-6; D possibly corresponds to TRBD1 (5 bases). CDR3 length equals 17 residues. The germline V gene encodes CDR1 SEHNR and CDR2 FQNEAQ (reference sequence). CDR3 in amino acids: CDSSLGDFISENSPLHF. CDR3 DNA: TGTGACAGCAGCTTAGGGGACTTTATCTCCGAAAATTCACCCCTCCACTTT.

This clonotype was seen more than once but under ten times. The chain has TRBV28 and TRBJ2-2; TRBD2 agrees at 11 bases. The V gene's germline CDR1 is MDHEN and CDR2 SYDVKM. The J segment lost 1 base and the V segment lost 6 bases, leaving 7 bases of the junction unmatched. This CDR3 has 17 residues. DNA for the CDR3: TGTGCCAGCAGACTCCGAACTAGCGGGAGGAACACCGGGGAGCTGTTTTTT. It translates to CASRLRTSGRNTGELFF.

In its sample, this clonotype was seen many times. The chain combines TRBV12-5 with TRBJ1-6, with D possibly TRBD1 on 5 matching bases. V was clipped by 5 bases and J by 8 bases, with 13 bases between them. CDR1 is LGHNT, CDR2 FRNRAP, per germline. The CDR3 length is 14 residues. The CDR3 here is CASGTGTMDSPLHF. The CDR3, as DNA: TGTGCTAGTGGTACCGGGACTATGGATTCACCCCTCCACTTT.

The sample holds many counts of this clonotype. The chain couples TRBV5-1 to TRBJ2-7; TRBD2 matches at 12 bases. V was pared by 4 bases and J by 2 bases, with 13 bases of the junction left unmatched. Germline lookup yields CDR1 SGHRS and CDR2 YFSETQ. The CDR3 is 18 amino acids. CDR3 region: CASSPKTSGGPDPYEQYF. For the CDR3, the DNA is TGCGCCAGCAGCCCAAAGACTAGCGGGGGACCCGACCCCTACGAGCAGTACTTC.

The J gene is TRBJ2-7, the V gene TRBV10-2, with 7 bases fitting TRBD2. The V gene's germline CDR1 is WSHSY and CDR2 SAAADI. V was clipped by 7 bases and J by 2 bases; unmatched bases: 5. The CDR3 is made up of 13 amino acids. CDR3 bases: TGCGCCAGCAAAGCAAGCGGGACCTACGAGCAGTACTTC. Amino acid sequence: CASKASGTYEQYF.

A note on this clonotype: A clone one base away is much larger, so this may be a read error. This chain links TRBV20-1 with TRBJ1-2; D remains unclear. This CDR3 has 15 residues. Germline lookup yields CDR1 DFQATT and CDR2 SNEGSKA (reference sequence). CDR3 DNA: TGCAGTGCCACAGTCGGGCAGGCCGATAACTATGGCTACTCCTTC. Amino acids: CSATVGQADNYGYSF.